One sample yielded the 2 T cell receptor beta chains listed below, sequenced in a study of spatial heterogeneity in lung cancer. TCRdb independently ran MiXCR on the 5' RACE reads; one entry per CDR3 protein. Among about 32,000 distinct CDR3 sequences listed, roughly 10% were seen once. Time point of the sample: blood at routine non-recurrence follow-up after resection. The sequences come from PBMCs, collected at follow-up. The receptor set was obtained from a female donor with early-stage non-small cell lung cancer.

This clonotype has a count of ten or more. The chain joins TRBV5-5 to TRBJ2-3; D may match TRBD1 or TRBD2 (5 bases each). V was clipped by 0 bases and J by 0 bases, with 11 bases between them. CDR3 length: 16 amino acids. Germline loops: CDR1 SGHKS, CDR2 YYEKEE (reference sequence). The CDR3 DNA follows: TGTGCCAGCAGCTTGGTTGTTGGGACGAGCACAGATACGCAGTATTTT. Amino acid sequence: CASSLVVGTSTDTQYF.

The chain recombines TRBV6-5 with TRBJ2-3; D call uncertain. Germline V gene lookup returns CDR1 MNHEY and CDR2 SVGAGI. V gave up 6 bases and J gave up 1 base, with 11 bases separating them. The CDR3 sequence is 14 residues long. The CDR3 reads CASSLGQGTDTQYF. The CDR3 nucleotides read TGTGCCAGCAGCCTCGGTCAGGGCACAGATACGCAGTATTTT.